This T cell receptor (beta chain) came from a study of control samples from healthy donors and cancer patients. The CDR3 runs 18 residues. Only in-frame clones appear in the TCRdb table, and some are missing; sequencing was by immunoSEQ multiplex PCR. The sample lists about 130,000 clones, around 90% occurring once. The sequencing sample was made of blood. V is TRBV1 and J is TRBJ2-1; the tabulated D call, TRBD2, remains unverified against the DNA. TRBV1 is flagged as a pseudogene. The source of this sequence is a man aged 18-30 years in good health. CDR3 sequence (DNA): TGCACCAGCAGCCAAGATCCCCTGAGCAGCGGGGGGCGGAATGAGCAGTTCTTC. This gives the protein CTSSQDPLSSGGRNEQFF.